This T cell receptor beta chain is drawn from a study of T cells in Graves' hyperthyroidism and ophthalmopathy. This clonotype was found many times. TCR beta CDR3 sequences were amplified from RNA transcripts. First-round RT-PCR with HTBI primers amplified the TCR CDR3 region. Using its own MiXCR run on the multiplex PCR reads, TCRdb lists one record per CDR3 protein. The sample yields around 420,000 distinct CDR3 sequences, about an eighth seen once. Subjects aged 18 to 65 presented with newly diagnosed hyperthyroidism of less than 2 months' duration. Diagnoses were made from clinical symptoms, serum measures (thyroxine and TRAb), thyroid ultrasound and orbital computed tomography. CDR3 length equals 15 residues. In germline, CDR1 is MNHEY, CDR2 SMNVEV (reference sequence). V was pared by 3 bases and J by 0 bases, with 5 bases of the junction left unmatched.

Sequencing was done on a sample of blood. This chain links TRBV27 with TRBJ2-7; 7 bases agree with TRBD2. The origin of this receptor is a woman younger than 30 with Graves' hyperthyroidism. This chain's CDR3 is CASSFLREDSYEQYF. CDR3 in DNA: TGTGCCAGCAGTTTCCTACGGGAGGACTCCTACGAGCAGTACTTC.